This TCR beta chain came from a study of T cells in Graves' hyperthyroidism and ophthalmopathy. Amplified regions were TCR beta CDR3 sequences from RNA transcripts. HTBI primers drove first-round RT-PCR of the TCR CDR3. Each CDR3 protein gets one entry after TCRdb re-called the multiplex PCR reads with MiXCR. This sample yields about 590,000 distinct CDR3 sequences, of which about 15% are seen a single time; about 7% belongs to the top ten. The CDR3 contains 17 residues. Germline V gene sequence: CDR1 MGHRA, CDR2 YSYEKL. The ends lost 4 bases at V and 1 base at J; junction bases unmatched: 7. This clonotype came up a few times.

The specimen was blood. This receptor was taken from a woman aged 30 to 39 with Graves' hyperthyroidism. V gene TRBV4-1 combines with J gene TRBJ2-3, with 11 positions matching TRBD2. The CDR3 sequence: CASSRQQLAGGTDTQYF. CDR3 DNA: TGCGCCAGCAGCCGCCAGCAACTAGCGGGAGGCACAGATACGCAGTATTTT.